Listed below are T cell receptor beta chains from one sample, sequenced in a study of vaccination effects on CD4 cells after COVID-19. The assay was immunoSEQ multiplex PCR, and TCRdb's table has in-frame clones only and misses some. The profile shows 45,000 to 50,000 clones, around 76% of them singletons. Antigen specificity for these receptors is unknown. The starting material was CD4+ T cells from PBMCs cultured without peptide, obtained before COVID-19 vaccination. All receptors come from a human donor who had a prior SARS-CoV-2 infection. Each CDR3 is given with its conserved first and last residue. Each record gives: clone size, J gene, D gene, V gene, CDR3 DNA, CDR3 protein. The D gene is left open where the match is weak. Rows give clone size only sometimes, using once, few, many, or a class for an expanded clone.

>-|TRBJ2-7|TRBD2|TRBV5-1
TGCGCCAGCAGCTTGCTAGGGACTAGCGGCCCCTACGAGCAGTACTTC
CASSLLGTSGPYEQYF
>-|TRBJ1-5|-|TRBV15
TGTGCCACCAGCAGAGATTTGGCGACAGCCAGTTTCCAGCATTTT
CATSRDLATASFQHF
>-|TRBJ2-5|-|TRBV5-8
TGTGCCAGCAGCAAACAGGGGAGGCGGAGAGAGACCCAGTACTTC
CASSKQGRRRETQYF
>-|TRBJ2-3|-|TRBV5-1
TGCGCCAGCAGCTTCCGACCAGAACCAGATACGCAGTATTTT
CASSFRPEPDTQYF
>-|TRBJ1-2|-|TRBV18
TGTGCCAGCTCACCGCCCAGGGACCCTTATGGCTACACCTTC
CASSPPRDPYGYTF
>-|TRBJ2-3|TRBD1|TRBV6-2/TRBV6-3
TGTGCCAGCAGTTGGAAGACAGGGGATACAGGAGATACGCAGTATTTT
CASSWKTGDTGDTQYF
>-|TRBJ2-2|-|TRBV2
TGTGCCAGCAGTGGACAACTGGGACGGGTGGGGACCGGGGAGCTGTTTTTT
CASSGQLGRVGTGELFF
>-|TRBJ2-7|-|TRBV19
TGTGCCAGTAGTATTGGATGGTCGGGCTCCTACGAGCAGTACTTC
CASSIGWSGSYEQYF
>-|TRBJ1-4|-|TRBV2
TGTGCCAGCAGTCCCAACACGGATACTAATGAAAAACTGTTTTTT
CASSPNTDTNEKLFF
>-|TRBJ2-1|TRBD1|TRBV19
TGTGCCAGTAGCTTAGGGACAGGGGGTTACAATGAGCAGTTCTTC
CASSLGTGGYNEQFF
>medium-sized|TRBJ2-1|TRBD1|TRBV2
TGTGCCAGCGGGGGACAGGGGGCGCAAAATGAGCAGTTCTTC
CASGGQGAQNEQFF
>-|TRBJ2-3|TRBD2|TRBV15
TGTGCCACCAGCAGAGATCTGAGGACTAGCGGGGGCCCAGATACGCAGTATTTT
CATSRDLRTSGGPDTQYF
>-|TRBJ2-2|TRBD2|TRBV27
TGTGCCAGCAGTCCGGTAGGCCTAGCGGGGGGGCCGGGCACCGGGGAGCTGTTTTTT
CASSPVGLAGGPGTGELFF
>-|TRBJ2-5|-|TRBV7-2
TGTGCCAGCAGCTTAGGGCGACTCCAAGAGACCCAGTACTTC
CASSLGRLQETQYF
>-|TRBJ2-1|-|TRBV4-3
TGCGCCAGCAGCCAATCACCATGGGGGGAGGTACCGGATGAGCAGTTCTTC
CASSQSPWGEVPDEQFF
>few|TRBJ1-3|TRBD1|TRBV11-2
TGTGCCAGCAGCTACGGGACAGCTGGAAACACCATATATTTT
CASSYGTAGNTIYF
>once|TRBJ1-2|TRBD1|TRBV30
TGTGCCTGGAGCGCCGGACAGGGGGCTGGATATGGCTACACCTTC
CAWSAGQGAGYGYTF
>-|TRBJ1-2|-|TRBV6-5
TGTGCCAGCAGTTACAAAGACCCGGGACTGGGCTACGGCTACACCTTC
CASSYKDPGLGYGYTF
>-|TRBJ2-1|-|TRBV2
TGTGCCAGCAGTGATTTTGTGGAGCAGTTCTTC
CASSDFVEQFF
>-|TRBJ2-3|TRBD2|TRBV7-2
TGTGCCAGCAGCCGGATCGCGGGAGCTTACACAGATACGCAGTATTTT
CASSRIAGAYTDTQYF
>-|TRBJ2-6|-|TRBV15
TGTGCCACCAGCGTGAGGGTCGGGGCCAACGTCCTGACTTTC
CATSVRVGANVLTF
>once|TRBJ2-6|-|TRBV6-2/TRBV6-3
TGTGCCAGCAGTTACCGGGGCTATGGGGCCAACGTCCTGACTTTC
CASSYRGYGANVLTF
>-|TRBJ2-5|TRBD2|TRBV7-2
TGTGCCAGCAGCCAAACAGCGGGGGGGCCGGGTGAGACCCAGTACTTC
CASSQTAGGPGETQYF
>-|TRBJ1-1|TRBD1|TRBV3-1/TRBV3-2
TGTGCCAGCAGCCAAGAAGGGGGCATCACTGAAGCTTTCTTT
CASSQEGGITEAFF
>-|TRBJ1-6|-|TRBV19
TGTGCCAGCAGGACAGACTCCTATAATTCACCCCTCCACTTT
CASRTDSYNSPLHF
>-|TRBJ1-3|-|TRBV19
TGTGCCAGTAGTGTAACCTCCGGAAACACCATATATTTT
CASSVTSGNTIYF
>few|TRBJ1-2|-|TRBV6-1
TGTGCCAGCAGTGAAGGACAGTTGGGCTATGGCTACACCTTC
CASSEGQLGYGYTF
>-|TRBJ1-2|TRBD1|TRBV27
TGTGCCAGCAGTTTACACAGGGGAGGAGGCTACACCTTC
CASSLHRGGGYTF
>-|TRBJ1-1|-|TRBV7-2
TGTGCCAGCAGCACTCAGGGGAACACTGAAGCTTTCTTT
CASSTQGNTEAFF
>-|TRBJ2-3|-|TRBV5-6
TGTGCCAGCAGCTTAACAGATACGCAGTATTTT
CASSLTDTQYF
>-|TRBJ2-1|TRBD2|TRBV11-3
TGTGCCAGCAGCTACGGGACTAGCGGCTACAATGAGCAGTTCTTC
CASSYGTSGYNEQFF
>-|TRBJ1-1|-|TRBV5-1
TGCGCCAGCAGCTTGGACAGCTTGAACACTGAAGCTTTCTTT
CASSLDSLNTEAFF
>-|TRBJ2-7|-|TRBV7-2
TGTGCCAGCAGCTTACTGTCCTCTGGTCGTGGCGAGCAGTACTTC
CASSLLSSGRGEQYF
>-|TRBJ1-6|-|TRBV27
TGTGCCAGCAGTTTACTTATGGGGTCTAAGGATAATTCACCCCTCCACTTT
CASSLLMGSKDNSPLHF
>-|TRBJ1-3|-|TRBV6-5
TGTGCCAGCAGGACAGGACCTGGAAACACCATATATTTT
CASRTGPGNTIYF
>-|TRBJ2-5|-|TRBV9
TGTGCCAGCAGCCCTAGAGGAGGAACGTACCAAGAGACCCAGTACTTC
CASSPRGGTYQETQYF
>-|TRBJ1-2|-|TRBV7-6
TGTGCCAGCAGCCCCCTGAGTAACTATGGCTACACCTTC
CASSPLSNYGYTF
>-|TRBJ2-7|-|TRBV18
TGTGCCAGCTCACCCGGGACGCCGGGCTGGGGTTCCTCCGAGCAGTACTTC
CASSPGTPGWGSSEQYF
>few|TRBJ1-6|-|TRBV27
TGTGCCAGCAGTCCCTGGGGCGGGGCCCTCCACTTT
CASSPWGGALHF
>-|TRBJ1-3|-|TRBV18
TGTGCCAGCTCAGCACAGAGGACAGATGGAAACACCATATATTTT
CASSAQRTDGNTIYF
>-|TRBJ2-3|-|TRBV29-1
TGCAGCGTTGGGGGGTTTGAAGATACGCAGTATTTT
CSVGGFEDTQYF
>-|TRBJ2-1|TRBD2|TRBV27
TGTGCCAGCAGTTATGACGGGAGCGGGAGATTCCGTCCAGACTTTTCGGATGAGCAGTTCTTC
CASSYDGSGRFRPDFSDEQFF
>-|TRBJ2-3|-|TRBV6-1
TGTGCCAGCAGTGAAGGTAACACAGATACGCAGTATTTT
CASSEGNTDTQYF
>once|TRBJ2-1|-|TRBV11-1
TGTGCCAGCAGCCGACTGCTAGCGCGGGTTGAGCAGTTCTTC
CASSRLLARVEQFF
>-|TRBJ2-5|TRBD1|TRBV10-3
TGTGCCATCAGCCGGGGACAGCAAGAGACCCAGTACTTC
CAISRGQQETQYF
>-|TRBJ2-3|-|TRBV7-6
TGTGCCAGCAGCTCAGGTGTTTGGTCGCGAGACCCCGGAGTTACGCAGTATTTT
CASSSGVWSRDPGVTQYF
>-|TRBJ2-1|-|TRBV7-2
TGTGCCAGCAGCATCCTCGACCATAATCGGCAGTTCTTC
CASSILDHNRQFF
>-|TRBJ2-5|-|TRBV2
TGTGCCAGCACCTCTTATGGAATTCAAGAGACCCAGTACTTC
CASTSYGIQETQYF
>few|TRBJ2-1|-|TRBV29-1
TGCAGCGTTGAACACAGGAAGGAAATCAATGAGCAGTTCTTC
CSVEHRKEINEQFF
>-|TRBJ1-2|TRBD1|TRBV19
TGTGCCAGTAGTGCCGGGACAGGTGGGGTCGAAGGCTACACCTTC
CASSAGTGGVEGYTF
>few|TRBJ1-2|-|TRBV7-9
TGTGCCAGCAGCCCCAGGGACGGCGGCTACACCTTC
CASSPRDGGYTF
>-|TRBJ2-3|TRBD1|TRBV10-3
TGTGCCATCAACCACCCGGGACAGGGTAGCACAGATACGCAGTATTTT
CAINHPGQGSTDTQYF
>-|TRBJ2-3|-|TRBV9
TGTGCCAGCAGTCCTAGCGAGACAGATACGCAGTATTTT
CASSPSETDTQYF
>-|TRBJ2-5|TRBD1|TRBV7-7
TGTGCTAGCAGCTCACGCGGGACAGGGGGGACCCAGTACTTC
CASSSRGTGGTQYF
>-|TRBJ2-7|TRBD1|TRBV18
TGTGCCAGCTCACCGGGACAGGGGGTTTCCTACGAGCAGTACTTC
CASSPGQGVSYEQYF
>-|TRBJ1-2|-|TRBV21-1
TGTGCCAGCAGCAAAGAAGAGGGGGCGGGCAGGGAAGGCCAATTTAACTATGGCTACACCTTC
CASSKEEGAGREGQFNYGYTF
>-|TRBJ1-1|TRBD1|TRBV6-5
TGTGCCAGCAGGATTCGGACAGGGGCTTTCTTT
CASRIRTGAFF
>-|TRBJ1-1|TRBD1|TRBV3-1/TRBV3-2
TGTGCCAGCGTACTTCAGGGGGGTGGGACTGAAGCTTTCTTT
CASVLQGGGTEAFF
>-|TRBJ2-4|-|TRBV10-3
TGTGCCATCAGTGAGTCTGACATTCAGTACTTC
CAISESDIQYF
>-|TRBJ1-6|-|TRBV12-3/TRBV12-4
TGTGCCAGCAGTCCCCTGGGGTCACCCCTCCACTTT
CASSPLGSPLHF